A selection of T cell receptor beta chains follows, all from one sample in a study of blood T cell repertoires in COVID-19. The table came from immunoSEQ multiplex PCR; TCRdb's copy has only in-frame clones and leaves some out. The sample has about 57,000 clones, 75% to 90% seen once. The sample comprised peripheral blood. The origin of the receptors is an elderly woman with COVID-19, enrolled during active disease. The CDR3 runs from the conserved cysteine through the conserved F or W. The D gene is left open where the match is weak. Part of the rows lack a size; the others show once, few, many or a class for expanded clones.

CDR3aa: CASRSDIRNTEAFF
CDR3nt: TGCGCCAGCAGATCGGACATTAGGAACACTGAAGCTTTCTTT
abundance: -
v_gene: TRBV5-1
d_gene: -
j_gene: TRBJ1-1

CDR3aa: CTSSLSGTSGGPRYEQYF
CDR3nt: TGCACCAGCAGCCTCTCTGGGACTAGCGGGGGGCCGCGCTACGAGCAGTACTTC
abundance: few
v_gene: TRBV1
d_gene: -
j_gene: TRBJ2-7

CDR3aa: CASGFTDTQYF
CDR3nt: TGCGCCAGCGGCTTCACAGATACGCAGTATTTT
abundance: -
v_gene: TRBV6-5
d_gene: -
j_gene: TRBJ2-3

CDR3aa: CARSLRQGQETQYF
CDR3nt: TGTGCCAGAAGCTTAAGACAGGGCCAAGAGACCCAGTACTTC
abundance: -
v_gene: TRBV5-3
d_gene: TRBD1
j_gene: TRBJ2-5

CDR3aa: CASSGGGPQETQYF
CDR3nt: TGTGCCAGCAGCGGCGGGGGACCTCAAGAGACCCAGTACTTC
abundance: few
v_gene: TRBV9
d_gene: TRBD2
j_gene: TRBJ2-5

CDR3aa: CASSPRVYEQYF
CDR3nt: TGTGCCAGCAGTCCCAGGGTGTACGAGCAGTACTTC
abundance: -
v_gene: TRBV5-8
d_gene: -
j_gene: TRBJ2-7

CDR3aa: CASSQVLTNQPQHF
CDR3nt: TGCGCCAGCAGCCAAGTGCTAACCAATCAGCCCCAGCATTTT
abundance: -
v_gene: TRBV4-1
d_gene: -
j_gene: TRBJ1-5

CDR3aa: CASSFRQAGTNTEAFF
CDR3nt: TGCGCCAGCAGTTTCCGACAGGCAGGGACGAACACTGAAGCTTTCTTT
abundance: -
v_gene: TRBV5-1
d_gene: -
j_gene: TRBJ1-1

CDR3aa: CASSLWLNTEAFF
CDR3nt: TGTGCCAGCAGTTTATGGCTTAACACTGAAGCTTTCTTT
abundance: -
v_gene: TRBV27
d_gene: -
j_gene: TRBJ1-1

CDR3aa: CASSELGRETQYF
CDR3nt: TGTGCCAGCAGTGAGCTAGGTCGAGAGACCCAGTACTTC
abundance: -
v_gene: TRBV6-1
d_gene: -
j_gene: TRBJ2-5

CDR3aa: CASSQEALPGQGAVEQYF
CDR3nt: TGTGCCAGCAGCCAAGAAGCCCTTCCGGGACAGGGGGCAGTCGAGCAGTACTTC
abundance: once
v_gene: TRBV3-1/TRBV3-2
d_gene: TRBD1
j_gene: TRBJ2-7

CDR3aa: CSSGSAYEQYF
CDR3nt: TGCAGTTCCGGCAGCGCCTACGAGCAGTACTTC
abundance: -
v_gene: TRBV20-1
d_gene: -
j_gene: TRBJ2-7

CDR3aa: CASSPPGQGARGYTF
CDR3nt: TGTGCCAGCTCACCACCGGGACAGGGGGCTCGCGGCTACACCTTC
abundance: -
v_gene: TRBV18
d_gene: TRBD1
j_gene: TRBJ1-2

CDR3aa: CAWSVRGDGYTF
CDR3nt: TGTGCCTGGAGTGTACGGGGAGATGGCTACACCTTC
abundance: -
v_gene: TRBV30
d_gene: -
j_gene: TRBJ1-2

CDR3aa: CASKGGATDTQYF
CDR3nt: TGCGCCAGCAAGGGCGGGGCTACAGATACGCAGTATTTT
abundance: -
v_gene: TRBV5-1
d_gene: -
j_gene: TRBJ2-3

CDR3aa: CASSQEWAGSYGYTF
CDR3nt: TGTGCCAGCAGCCAAGAATGGGCAGGGTCCTATGGCTACACCTTC
abundance: -
v_gene: TRBV4-2
d_gene: -
j_gene: TRBJ1-2

CDR3aa: CASSGGHDRAHLQTQYF
CDR3nt: TGTGCCAGCAGTGGGGGCCACGACAGGGCTCATTTGCAGACCCAGTACTTC
abundance: -
v_gene: TRBV2
d_gene: TRBD1
j_gene: TRBJ2-5

CDR3aa: CSVGGQGSTEAFF
CDR3nt: TGCAGCGTTGGGGGGCAGGGGAGCACTGAAGCTTTCTTT
abundance: -
v_gene: TRBV29-1
d_gene: -
j_gene: TRBJ1-1

CDR3aa: CASSLPQGGNYEQYF
CDR3nt: TGTGCCAGCAGCTTGCCGCAGGGAGGTAATTACGAGCAGTACTTC
abundance: -
v_gene: TRBV5-4
d_gene: -
j_gene: TRBJ2-7

CDR3aa: CASSTGQGRDEQFF
CDR3nt: TGTGCCAGCAGCACCGGACAGGGGCGGGATGAGCAGTTCTTC
abundance: -
v_gene: TRBV6-6
d_gene: TRBD1
j_gene: TRBJ2-1

CDR3aa: CASSLPLAGTDTQYF
CDR3nt: TGTGCCAGCAGCTTGCCTCTAGCGGGGACAGATACGCAGTATTTT
abundance: -
v_gene: TRBV5-4
d_gene: TRBD2
j_gene: TRBJ2-3

CDR3aa: CASSTGQGASDEQYF
CDR3nt: TGTGCCAGCAGTACAGGACAGGGGGCTTCGGACGAGCAGTACTTC
abundance: -
v_gene: TRBV2
d_gene: TRBD1
j_gene: TRBJ2-7

CDR3aa: CASSLGHLNTGELFF
CDR3nt: TGTGCCAGCAGCCTGGGACACCTGAACACCGGGGAGCTGTTTTTT
abundance: -
v_gene: TRBV3-1/TRBV3-2
d_gene: -
j_gene: TRBJ2-2

CDR3aa: CASSYQSTGIQETQYF
CDR3nt: TGTGCCAGCAGTTACCAATCCACGGGGATCCAAGAGACCCAGTACTTC
abundance: -
v_gene: TRBV6-5
d_gene: -
j_gene: TRBJ2-5

CDR3aa: CASSQVAGAYEQYF
CDR3nt: TGTGCCAGCAGCCAAGTAGCGGGGGCCTACGAGCAGTACTTC
abundance: -
v_gene: TRBV27
d_gene: TRBD2
j_gene: TRBJ2-7

CDR3aa: CASSEGGRTDTQYF
CDR3nt: TGCGCCAGCAGTGAGGGTGGGCGCACAGATACGCAGTATTTT
abundance: -
v_gene: TRBV10-1
d_gene: -
j_gene: TRBJ2-3

CDR3aa: CSVDLLAGGRNEQFF
CDR3nt: TGCAGCGTTGATCTTTTAGCGGGGGGCCGCAATGAGCAGTTCTTC
abundance: -
v_gene: TRBV29-1
d_gene: TRBD2
j_gene: TRBJ2-1

CDR3aa: CASSQRDLAGEDNEQFF
CDR3nt: TGTGCCAGTAGTCAGAGGGACCTAGCGGGGGAGGACAATGAGCAGTTCTTC
abundance: -
v_gene: TRBV19
d_gene: TRBD2
j_gene: TRBJ2-1

CDR3aa: CASSTGQAHEKLFF
CDR3nt: TGCGCCAGCAGCACGGGACAGGCGCATGAAAAACTGTTTTTT
abundance: -
v_gene: TRBV5-1
d_gene: TRBD1
j_gene: TRBJ1-4

CDR3aa: CASRPGHSGNTIYF
CDR3nt: TGTGCCAGCAGGCCCGGTCACTCTGGAAACACCATATATTTT
abundance: -
v_gene: TRBV6-5
d_gene: -
j_gene: TRBJ1-3

CDR3aa: CASSFFVQGNSPLHF
CDR3nt: TGTGCCAGCAGTTTTTTTGTCCAGGGGAATTCACCCCTCCACTTT
abundance: once
v_gene: TRBV27
d_gene: -
j_gene: TRBJ1-6

CDR3aa: CASSVRDRGLSGELFF
CDR3nt: TGTGCCAGCAGCGTCCGGGACAGGGGGCTGTCCGGGGAGCTGTTTTTT
abundance: -
v_gene: TRBV7-8
d_gene: TRBD1
j_gene: TRBJ2-2

CDR3aa: CASSLALQGPQETQYF
CDR3nt: TGTGCCAGCAGCCTAGCTTTACAGGGGCCCCAAGAGACCCAGTACTTC
abundance: -
v_gene: TRBV7-2
d_gene: TRBD1
j_gene: TRBJ2-5

CDR3aa: CASSTAWTGNTEAFF
CDR3nt: TGTGCCAGCAGCACAGCCTGGACAGGCAACACTGAAGCTTTCTTT
abundance: -
v_gene: TRBV5-5
d_gene: TRBD1
j_gene: TRBJ1-1

CDR3aa: CASSPSGSTGELFF
CDR3nt: TGTGCCAGCAGCCCTAGCGGATCCACCGGGGAGCTGTTTTTT
abundance: few
v_gene: TRBV11-1
d_gene: TRBD2
j_gene: TRBJ2-2

CDR3aa: CASSTGTGSVGEKLFF
CDR3nt: TGCGCCAGCAGCACCGGGACAGGGTCCGTTGGTGAAAAACTGTTTTTT
abundance: -
v_gene: TRBV5-1
d_gene: TRBD1
j_gene: TRBJ1-4

CDR3aa: CASSFRGPDEQYF
CDR3nt: TGTGCCAGCAGCTTCCGAGGGCCGGACGAGCAGTACTTC
abundance: -
v_gene: TRBV7-2
d_gene: -
j_gene: TRBJ2-7

CDR3aa: CASSYLGQGGEKLFF
CDR3nt: TGTGCCAGCAGTTACTTGGGACAGGGAGGGGAAAAACTGTTTTTT
abundance: -
v_gene: TRBV6-5
d_gene: TRBD1
j_gene: TRBJ1-4

CDR3aa: CASSIGRGGTNEQFF
CDR3nt: TGTGCCAGTAGTATCGGGCGGGGGGGCACGAATGAGCAGTTCTTC
abundance: -
v_gene: TRBV19
d_gene: TRBD2
j_gene: TRBJ2-1

CDR3aa: CASSAQGLGALNEQFF
CDR3nt: TGTGCCAGCAGCGCCCAGGGCCTAGGGGCACTCAATGAGCAGTTCTTC
abundance: -
v_gene: TRBV2
d_gene: -
j_gene: TRBJ2-1